Presented here are 10 T cell receptor beta chains from one specimen sequenced in a study of long-term antiretroviral therapy in people with HIV (dated 2022 in TCRdb). The immunoSEQ hsTCRB v3.0 assay was used at survey level resolution for TRB variable region sequencing. The clones in this table, taken by TCRdb from immuneACCESS, are in-frame only. Not every clone is retained; where verified, under half of the shortfall comes from an unresolved V gene, and the cause of the rest is unknown. The sample data list approximately 23,000 clones, and around 84% of these were observed just once. Together, the top ten hold about 4.5% of the sample. The specimen comprised unsorted PBMCs, sampled around 6 years after starting antiretroviral therapy. The source is a man aged 30-40 years with HIV.

Here the CDR3 DNA reads TGTGCCAGCAGCTCTAGCGGGGGGGCCGTAGATGAGCAGTTCTTC. This translates into CASSSSGGAVDEQFF. This chain joins TRBV6-4 and TRBJ2-1, with TRBD2 matching over 12 bases. CDR1 is MRHNA and CDR2 is SNTAGT in the germline V gene. The CDR3 has 15 residues. The V segment lost 6 bases and the J segment 8 bases; nucleotides outside the gene matches: 8.

The J gene is TRBJ1-2, the V gene TRBV6-5, with a tentative D call TRBD1 (5 bases). V was clipped by 2 bases and J by 4 bases, with 11 bases between them. The CDR3 is 14 residues long. Germline V gene sequence: CDR1 MNHEY, CDR2 SVGAGI. The CDR3 loop reads CASSYGGFPYGYTF. CDR3 bases: TGTGCCAGCAGTTACGGGGGGTTTCCCTATGGCTACACCTTC.

The V gene is TRBV7-2, the J gene TRBJ2-1, with D possibly TRBD1 on 7 matching bases. The CDR3 runs 14 residues. V lost 5 bases, J lost 10 bases, and 18 bases lay in between. Germline lookup yields CDR1 SGHTA and CDR2 FQGNSA. CDR3 residues: CASSPANQGGEQFF. The DNA of the CDR3 is TGTGCCAGCAGCCCGGCAAATCAGGGGGGCGAGCAGTTCTTC. Looking up the rest from reference TRBV7-2 and TRBJ2-1 gives the full variable domain: GAGVSQSPSNKVTEKGKDVELRCDPISGHTALYWYRQSLGQGLEFLIYFQGNSAPDKSGLPSDRFSAERTGGSVSTLTIQRTQQEDSAVYLCASSPANQGGEQFFGPGTRLTVL.

This clone was recorded once. The chain combines TRBV2 with TRBJ1-1; the D is unclear. V lost 2 bases and J lost 10, with 8 bases in between. Germline CDR1 is SNHLY and CDR2 is FYNNEI. This CDR3 contains 11 residues. In nucleotides, the CDR3 is TGTGCCAGCAGTGAAAAGCATGCAGCTTTCTTT. It translates to CASSEKHAAFF.

J is TRBJ1-2 and V is TRBV7-9; D unresolved. CDR1 SEHNR and CDR2 FQNEAQ come from the germline V gene (reference sequence). The V gene lost 0 bases and the J gene lost 8 bases, with 19 bases spanning the gap. This CDR3 is 16 amino acids long. In DNA, the CDR3 is TGTGCCAGCAGCTTAGCGGTTGGGCAGATGCCAAACGGCTACACCTTC. Protein: CASSLAVGQMPNGYTF.

The chain is built from TRBV7-9 and TRBJ2-5, with 12 bases matching TRBD2. The CDR3 totals 16 residues. Germline assignment: CDR1 SEHNR and CDR2 FQNEAQ (reference sequence). V trimming: 5 bases; J trimming: 5 bases; junction bases outside the gene matches: 9. The CDR3 loop reads CASSPRLAGETETQYF. CDR3 bases: TGTGCCAGCAGCCCAAGACTAGCGGGAGAGACGGAGACCCAGTACTTC. Based on the CDR3 plus reference TRBV7-9 and TRBJ2-5, the full variable domain is DTGVSQNPRHKITKRGQNVTFRCDPISEHNRLYWYRQTLGQGPEFLTYFQNEAQLEKSRLLSDRFSAERPKGSFSTLEIQRTEQGDSAMYLCASSPRLAGETETQYFGPGTRLLVL.

The chain is built from TRBV27 and TRBJ2-7; D is undetermined. Deletions cut 4 bases from V and 0 bases from J, with 4 bases between. CDR1 MNHEY and CDR2 SMNVEV come from the germline V gene (reference sequence). The CDR3 extends over 12 amino acids. The CDR3 sequence: CASSSRSYEQYF. CDR3 in DNA: TGTGCCAGCAGTTCCCGCTCCTACGAGCAGTACTTC.

The chain carries TRBV4-3 and TRBJ1-1, with D possibly matching TRBD1 (5 bases). V was pared by 1 base and J by 3 bases, with 12 bases between. From germline, CDR1 is LGHNA and CDR2 YSLEER. The CDR3 extends over 15 amino acids. CDR3 in amino acids: CASSQARGGYTEAFF. DNA for the CDR3: TGCGCCAGCAGCCAAGCCCGGGGGGGGTACACTGAAGCTTTCTTT.

This chain's CDR3 is CASSQGEYTQYF. DNA for the CDR3: TGTGCCAGCAGCCAAGGGGAGTATACGCAGTATTTT. This sequence joins TRBV4-2 and TRBJ2-3; possibly TRBD2 for D (5 bases). V was shortened by 1 base and J by 7 bases, with 6 bases between the two germline ends. The CDR3 covers 12 residues. Germline assignment: CDR1 LGHNA and CDR2 YNFKEQ.

V gene TRBV7-2 combines with J gene TRBJ1-2, with 10 bases lining up with TRBD1. J was trimmed by 4 bases and V by 4 bases; bases with no gene match: 6. Germline V lookup: CDR1 SGHTA, CDR2 FQGNSA. This CDR3 is 15 amino acids long. The CDR3 reads CASSSRDRGLYGYTF. In DNA form, the CDR3 reads TGTGCCAGCAGCTCCCGGGACAGGGGCCTCTATGGCTACACCTTC.